The T cell receptor (beta chain) described here comes from a study of patients and donors after allogeneic stem cell transplantation. TCRdb processed the RT-PCR reads anew with MiXCR; each CDR3 protein has one entry. The data contain 85,000 to 90,000 distinct CDR3 sequences, under 50% of them singletons. The junction had 6 bases not matched to a gene; V was cut back by 4 bases and J by 5 bases. The germline gives CDR1 SGDLS, CDR2 YYNGEE. This CDR3 region has 14 residues. This clonotype was sampled from a human donor who was either an allogeneic HSCT recipient or a stem cell or donor lymphocyte infusion donor (not recorded which). It is not recorded whose cells these are; they may come from a transplant donor. The rearrangement joins TRBV9 to TRBJ1-1, with 9 nucleotides matching TRBD1. Sequenced material: blood, either unsorted or a sorted T cell fraction (not recorded which). The CDR3 DNA sequence: TGTGCCAGCAGCCCGCGGACAGGGGTGACTGAAGCTTTCTTT. As protein: CASSPRTGVTEAFF.